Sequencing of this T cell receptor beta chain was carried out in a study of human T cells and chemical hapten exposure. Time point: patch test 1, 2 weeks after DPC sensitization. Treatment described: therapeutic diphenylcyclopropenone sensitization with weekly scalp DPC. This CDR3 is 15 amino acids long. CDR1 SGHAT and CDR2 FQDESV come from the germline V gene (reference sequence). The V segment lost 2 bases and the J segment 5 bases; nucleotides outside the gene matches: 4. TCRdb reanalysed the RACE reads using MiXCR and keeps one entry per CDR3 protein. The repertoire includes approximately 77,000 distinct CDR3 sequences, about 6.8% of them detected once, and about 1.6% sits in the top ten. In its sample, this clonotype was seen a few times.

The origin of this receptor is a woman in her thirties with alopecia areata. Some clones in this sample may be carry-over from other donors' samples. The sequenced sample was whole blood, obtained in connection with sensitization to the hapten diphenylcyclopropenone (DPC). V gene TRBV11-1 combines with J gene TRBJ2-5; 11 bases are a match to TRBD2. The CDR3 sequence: CASSLTSGGLETQYF. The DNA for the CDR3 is TGTGCCAGCAGCTTAACTAGCGGGGGTCTGGAGACCCAGTACTTC. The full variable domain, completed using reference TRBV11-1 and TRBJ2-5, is EAEVAQSPRYKITEKSQAVAFWCDPISGHATLYWYRQILGQGPELLVQFQDESVVDDSQLPKDRFSAERLKGVDSTLKIQPAELGDSAMYLCASSLTSGGLETQYFGPGTRLLVL.